This TCR beta chain originates from a study of metastatic and nonmetastatic thyroid tumors. Study-wide background: The study looked at repertoires side by side in blood and in tumor or nodule tissue from malignant and benign thyroid patients.

This clone was seen ten or more times. Antigen specificity is unknown. TCRdb called clones again from the PCR reads with MiXCR. The repertoire has 53,000 or so clones, 20% of them found once; the top ten carry about 4%. V gave up 2 bases and J gave up 8 bases; unmatched junction bases: 9. The CDR3 runs 15 residues. Germline values: CDR1 KGHSH, CDR2 LQKENI. Patients underwent thyroid surgery, and none had received any treatment before it. Overall study findings and caveats: Reports indicated that malignant thyroid tumors showed significantly higher TCR beta diversity than benign nodules did, in blood and tumor.

This TCR was sampled from a female donor with papillary thyroid cancer or a benign thyroid nodule (not recorded which). Some clones in this sample may be carry-over from other donors' samples. The chain employs TRBV18 and TRBJ1-2, with 9 bases aligning to TRBD1. Specimen: blood. CDR3 region: CASSPTQQGARGYTF. The CDR3 region has the DNA TGTGCCAGCTCACCAACTCAACAGGGGGCAAGGGGCTACACCTTC.